One and the same sample provided the 32 T cell receptor beta chains below, sequenced in a study of blood T cell repertoires in COVID-19. Sequencing used immunoSEQ multiplex PCR; TCRdb keeps in-frame clones, though not all of them. The sample carries nearly 95,000 clones, 85% to 90% recorded once. Input material: peripheral blood. The receptors derive from a human donor with active COVID-19. The donor label of this sample is uncertain.

V usage is TRBV11-3 and J usage is TRBJ2-3; TRBD2 aligns across 8 bases. Germline CDR1 reads SGHNT; CDR2 reads YENEEA. CDR3 size: 15 residues. V gave up 1 base and J gave up 5 bases; unmatched junction bases: 5. The CDR3 sequence is CASSLARGGQDTQYF. CDR3 DNA: TGTGCCAGCAGCTTAGCTCGGGGGGGCCAAGATACGCAGTATTTT.

As to this clone: This may come from a read error, since a much larger clone is one base off. The J gene is TRBJ2-1, the V gene TRBV7-9, with TRBD2 identical over 8 bases. Per germline, CDR1 SEHNR and CDR2 FQNEAQ (reference sequence). This CDR3 spans 15 amino acids. The junction had 4 bases not matched to a gene; V was cut back by 2 bases and J by 4 bases. CDR3 protein: CASSLPGGPYNEQFF. The CDR3 DNA follows: TGTGCCAGCAGCTTACCGGGGGGGCCATACAATGAGCAGTTCTTC. The whole variable domain, filled in from reference TRBV7-9 and TRBJ2-1, reads DTGVSQNPRHKITKRGQNVTFRCDPISEHNRLYWYRQTLGQGPEFLTYFQNEAQLEKSRLLSDRFSAERPKGSFSTLEIQRTEQGDSAMYLCASSLPGGPYNEQFFGPGTRLTVL.

The V call is TRBV9, the J call TRBJ1-1; 12 bases map to TRBD1. The V and J ends lost 3 bases and 7 bases, in that order; junction bases with no gene match: 7. The V gene's germline CDR1 is SGDLS and CDR2 YYNGEE. The length of the CDR3 is 15 residues. The CDR3 loop reads CASSARDRGQGEAFF. The CDR3 nucleotides read TGTGCCAGCAGCGCCCGGGACAGGGGGCAGGGTGAAGCTTTCTTT.

The chain uses TRBV11-2 and TRBJ2-1; D might be TRBD1 (6 bases). CDR1 SGHAT and CDR2 FQNNGV come from the germline V gene. Trimming took off 4 bases at V and 9 bases at J, with 13 bases between the two ends. The CDR3 covers 13 residues. As DNA, the CDR3 is TGTGCCAGCAGCTCCTACAGGGCCGTTGAGCAGTTCTTC. Translating gives CASSSYRAVEQFF.

The chain has TRBV19 and TRBJ2-3; no clear D gene. The CDR3 totals 12 residues. Germline lookup yields CDR1 LNHDA and CDR2 SQIVND (reference sequence). Trimming took 0 bases from V and 6 from J, leaving 4 bases between them. The CDR3: CASSIDGDTQYF. The CDR3 bases are TGTGCCAGTAGTATAGACGGGGATACGCAGTATTTT.

V is TRBV7-2 and J is TRBJ1-1; the D is unclear. Per germline, CDR1 SGHTA and CDR2 FQGNSA. The CDR3 has 16 residues. V dropped 0 bases and J dropped 7 bases, with 18 bases sitting between them. The CDR3 spells CASSLADYPGLLEAFF. CDR3 coding DNA: TGTGCCAGCAGCTTAGCGGACTACCCCGGCCTGCTTGAAGCTTTCTTT.

This clone was seen once. The chain combines TRBV2 with TRBJ2-1; perhaps TRBD2 as D (7 bases). Germline CDR1 SNHLY, CDR2 FYNNEI. There are 13 residues in the CDR3. V was trimmed by 0 bases and J by 9 bases, leaving 9 bases between them. CDR3 loop: CASSEAGGAEQFF. The CDR3 DNA reads as TGTGCCAGCAGTGAAGCGGGGGGGGCTGAGCAGTTCTTC. The variable domain in full, completed from reference TRBV2 and TRBJ2-1, reads EPEVTQTPSHQVTQMGQEVILRCVPISNHLYFYWYRQILGQKVEFLVSFYNNEISEKSEIFDDQFSVERPDGSNFTLKIRSTKLEDSAMYFCASSEAGGAEQFFGPGTRLTVL.

Only one count was recorded for this clone. This chain joins TRBV5-1 and TRBJ2-3; 11 bases are a match to TRBD2. The V gene end was trimmed by 2 bases and the J gene end by 6 bases; junction bases not matched to a gene: 14. Germline lookup yields CDR1 SGHRS and CDR2 YFSETQ. This CDR3 comprises 18 residues. CDR3 in amino acids: CASSFGSLAGGLSDTQYF. For the CDR3, the DNA is TGCGCCAGCAGCTTTGGATCGCTAGCGGGGGGATTGTCGGATACGCAGTATTTT.

The V gene is TRBV9, the J gene TRBJ2-7, with D possibly matching TRBD1 (6 bases). The germline gives CDR1 SGDLS, CDR2 YYNGEE. Trimming cost V 0 bases and J 3 bases, with 10 bases left between them. This CDR3 spans 14 amino acids. The CDR3 nucleotides are TGTGCCAGCAGCGTAGCTACAGGGAGCTACGAGCAGTACTTC. Amino acids: CASSVATGSYEQYF.

V usage is TRBV3-1 (or the pseudogene TRBV3-2) and J usage is TRBJ2-7; tentatively, D is TRBD1 (5 bases). Germline values: CDR1 LGHDT, CDR2 YNNKEL (reference sequence). The ends were cut back, 2 bases at V and 8 bases at J, with 16 bases in the middle. The CDR3 consists of 14 residues. CDR3: CASSQPGQGGKQYF. The CDR3 DNA follows: TGTGCCAGCAGCCAACCAGGGCAGGGTGGGAAGCAGTACTTC.

The V call is TRBV28, the J call TRBJ1-2; tentative D call: TRBD1 (5 bases). Trimming cost V 3 bases and J 1 base, with 9 bases left between them. The CDR3 consists of 14 residues. Germline assignment: CDR1 MDHEN and CDR2 SYDVKM. The chain's CDR3 is CASSLGPSNYGYTF. The CDR3 DNA is TGTGCCAGCAGTTTGGGGCCGAGTAACTATGGCTACACCTTC.

This rearrangement joins TRBV9 to TRBJ2-1, with 9 bases lining up with TRBD1. After removal of 2 bases from V and 7 bases from J, the junction contained 4 bases not matched to a gene. Germline CDR1 and CDR2: SGDLS and YYNGEE. This CDR3 has 14 residues. CDR3 in DNA: TGTGCCAGCAGCGTTTCCGGGACAGGGAATGAGCAGTTCTTC. Translation: CASSVSGTGNEQFF. The whole variable domain, remainder taken from reference TRBV9 and TRBJ2-1, is DSGVTQTPKHLITATGQRVTLRCSPRSGDLSVYWYQQSLDQGLQFLIQYYNGEERAKGNILERFSAQQFPDLHSELNLSSLELGDSALYFCASSVSGTGNEQFFGPGTRLTVL.

The V and J genes are TRBV10-3 and TRBJ2-2, with D possibly TRBD1 on 5 matching bases. The CDR3 totals 14 residues. Germline loops: CDR1 ENHRY, CDR2 SYGVKD. Trimming stripped 6 bases from V and 3 bases from J, with 11 bases between. In DNA form, the CDR3 reads TGTGCCATCAGCCCAGGGTCCGACACCGGGGAGCTGTTTTTT. Amino acids: CAISPGSDTGELFF.

V and J are TRBV28 and TRBJ1-1; 8 bases are a match to TRBD1. CDR1 is MDHEN, CDR2 SYDVKM, per germline. The CDR3 totals 14 residues. The trim removed 6 bases at V and 6 bases at J, leaving 9 bases unmatched. The CDR3 coding sequence is TGTGCCAGCAGGATTACACTCAGGGGGCCTGAAGCTTTCTTT. It encodes CASRITLRGPEAFF. The full variable domain, in which reference TRBV28 and TRBJ1-1 provide the parts outside the CDR3, is DVKVTQSSRYLVKRTGEKVFLECVQDMDHENMFWYRQDPGLGLRLIYFSYDVKMKEKGDIPEGYSVSREKKERFSLILESASTNQTSMYLCASRITLRGPEAFFGQGTRLTVV.

The V gene is TRBV29-1, the J gene TRBJ2-2; TRBD2 agrees at 8 bases. Germline assignment: CDR1 SQVTM and CDR2 ANQGSEA. The CDR3 covers 13 residues. V lost 3 bases to trimming and J lost 6 bases; unmatched junction nucleotides: 3. The CDR3 loop is CSVDWRGAGELFF. DNA for the CDR3: TGCAGCGTTGACTGGCGGGGGGCCGGGGAGCTGTTTTTT.

CDR3 amino acids: CASSSAGTGLPTF. The CDR3 DNA reads as TGTGCCAGCAGCTCCGCCGGGACAGGGTTGCCCACCTTC. The gene calls are TRBV7-3 and TRBJ1-2; 9 bases are a match to TRBD1. J lost 13 bases, V lost 4 bases, and 10 bases had no gene match. Per the germline V gene, CDR1 is SGHTA and CDR2 is FQGTGA. CDR3 length equals 13 residues.

This clone was found once. The V and J genes are TRBV5-1 and TRBJ2-3; unclear D gene. V lost 0 bases to trimming and J lost 6 bases, with 11 bases between them. Germline loops: CDR1 SGHRS, CDR2 YFSETQ. This CDR3 comprises 14 residues. For the CDR3, the DNA is TGCGCCAGCAGCTTGGTAAGACGGGTGGATACGCAGTATTTT. Encoded protein: CASSLVRRVDTQYF.

The rearrangement joins TRBV7-9 to TRBJ1-4; 7 positions match TRBD1. Germline assignment: CDR1 SEHNR and CDR2 FQNEAQ (reference sequence). This CDR3 is 16 amino acids long. Trimming at V came to 3 bases and at J to 8 bases, leaving 12 bases not matched to a gene. The CDR3 region is CASSFGSDRADEKLFF. DNA of the CDR3: TGTGCCAGCAGCTTTGGTTCTGACAGGGCGGACGAAAAACTGTTTTTT.

The chain is built from TRBV18 and TRBJ1-5; unclear D gene. V was trimmed by 3 bases and J by 0 bases, leaving 15 bases between them. From germline, CDR1 is KGHSH and CDR2 LQKENI. The CDR3 contains 17 residues. The chain's CDR3 is CASSPPRGPNSNQPQHF. The CDR3 DNA is TGTGCCAGCTCACCGCCGCGGGGTCCAAATAGCAATCAGCCCCAGCATTTT.

This clone was seen once. The CDR3 region has the DNA TGTGCCAGCAGACCGGACAGGGCGGCTAATGAAAAACTGTTTTTT. Translation gives CASRPDRAANEKLFF. The chain combines TRBV28 with TRBJ1-4; TRBD1 aligns across 8 bases. The trim removed 6 bases at V and 3 bases at J, leaving 6 bases unmatched. In germline, CDR1 is MDHEN, CDR2 SYDVKM. The CDR3 has 15 residues.

The V gene is TRBV25-1, the J gene TRBJ1-5; the D is unclear. Germline CDR1 reads MGHDK; CDR2 reads SYGVNS. The CDR3 is 14 amino acids. Deletions cut 4 bases from V and 2 bases from J, with 9 bases between. As DNA, the CDR3 is TGTGCCAGCAGTGCCGGGTTCGGCAATCAGCCCCAGCATTTT. It is translated as CASSAGFGNQPQHF. The full variable domain, completed using reference TRBV25-1 and TRBJ1-5, is EADIYQTPRYLVIGTGKKITLECSQTMGHDKMYWYQQDPGMELHLIHYSYGVNSTEKGDLSSESTVSRIRTEHFPLTLESARPSHTSQYLCASSAGFGNQPQHFGDGTRLSIL.

This chain joins TRBV28 and TRBJ2-3, with a possible D match to TRBD1 (6 bases). CDR1 and CDR2 from the germline V gene are MDHEN and SYDVKM. The CDR3 extends over 18 amino acids. Trimming removed 6 bases from V and 0 bases from J, with 22 bases in between. The CDR3 DNA reads TGTGCCAGCAGCCGGACAGCCCTAATGTCCTTTAGCACAGATACGCAGTATTTT. Its protein is CASSRTALMSFSTDTQYF.

The genes are TRBV18 and TRBJ1-5; D is perhaps TRBD1 (6 bases). Per germline, CDR1 KGHSH and CDR2 LQKENI. This CDR3 contains 14 residues. V dropped 6 bases and J dropped 6 bases, with 15 bases sitting between them. The CDR3 coding sequence is TGTGCCAGCTCGCCGAGGGGGGGGACTCAGCCCCAGCATTTT. This gives the protein CASSPRGGTQPQHF.

The CDR3 reads CSVDGQTGELFF. CDR3 nucleotide sequence: TGCAGCGTTGATGGACAGACCGGGGAGCTGTTTTTT. This sequence joins TRBV29-1 and TRBJ2-2; possible D gene TRBD1, 6 bases. The V end lost 3 bases, the J end lost 5 bases, and 7 bases lay between the germline ends. Per germline, CDR1 SQVTM and CDR2 ANQGSEA. The CDR3 is 12 residues long.

The rearrangement links TRBV18 to TRBJ1-2; 7 bases are shared with TRBD1. The CDR3 covers 13 residues. The germline V gene encodes CDR1 KGHSH and CDR2 LQKENI. Trimming took 5 bases from V and 2 from J; bases not matched to a gene: 2. CDR3 region: CASSSTGNYGYTF. The CDR3 DNA is TGTGCCAGCTCATCGACAGGGAACTATGGCTACACCTTC.

This chain uses TRBV6-5 with TRBJ1-5, with TRBD1 identical over 7 bases. Trimming removed 7 bases from V and 8 bases from J; junction bases left unmatched: 5. CDR3 length: 12 residues. CDR1 is MNHEY and CDR2 is SVGAGI in the germline V gene. CDR3 in amino acids: CASNQGVKPQHF. CDR3 DNA sequence: TGTGCCAGCAATCAGGGGGTTAAGCCCCAGCATTTT.

CDR3 nucleotide sequence: TGTGCCAGCAAGGAGGACAGACCTGGCTACACCTTC. This gives the protein CASKEDRPGYTF. J is TRBJ1-2 and V is TRBV2; TRBD1 might be the D (6 bases). There are 12 residues in the CDR3. V was clipped by 7 bases and J by 7 bases, with 13 bases between them. Germline loops: CDR1 SNHLY, CDR2 FYNNEI.

This clone was found once. This chain joins TRBV2 and TRBJ2-3, with D possibly matching TRBD2 (7 bases). This CDR3 has 15 amino acids. Trimming pared 6 bases from V and 4 bases from J, leaving 17 bases between. The V gene's germline CDR1 is SNHLY and CDR2 FYNNEI. CDR3 residues: CASRANRGGPDTQYF. The CDR3 DNA reads as TGTGCCAGCAGGGCAAATCGCGGGGGCCCAGATACGCAGTATTTT. The entire variable domain, with the rest obtained from reference TRBV2 and TRBJ2-3, is as follows: EPEVTQTPSHQVTQMGQEVILRCVPISNHLYFYWYRQILGQKVEFLVSFYNNEISEKSEIFDDQFSVERPDGSNFTLKIRSTKLEDSAMYFCASRANRGGPDTQYFGPGTRLTVL.

This chain joins TRBV18 and TRBJ2-4, with a tentative D call TRBD2 (6 bases). Trimming removed 3 bases from V and 2 bases from J, with 14 bases in between. The CDR3 has 16 residues. The germline gives CDR1 KGHSH, CDR2 LQKENI. The CDR3: CASSPTLGGSKNIQYF. The CDR3, as DNA: TGTGCCAGCTCACCGACCCTCGGGGGATCCAAAAACATTCAGTACTTC.

This chain uses TRBV18 with TRBJ2-2, with 13 bases identical to TRBD2. CDR1 KGHSH and CDR2 LQKENI come from the germline V gene. With 3 bases clipped from V and 1 base from J, the junction kept 2 bases outside the gene matches. The CDR3 length is 17 residues. CDR3 bases: TGTGCCAGCTCACCTGGACTAGCGGGGGAGAACACCGGGGAGCTGTTTTTT. It translates to CASSPGLAGENTGELFF.

This chain connects TRBV3-1 (or the pseudogene TRBV3-2) to TRBJ1-1; 7 bases are shared with TRBD1. Germline V CDR1 and CDR2: LGHDT, YNNKEL (reference sequence). V shed 5 bases, J shed 10 bases, and the junction held 7 bases outside the gene matches. The CDR3 is 12 amino acids. The CDR3 here is CASSDRVGVAFF. CDR3 DNA: TGTGCCAGCAGCGACAGGGTAGGGGTAGCTTTCTTT.

CDR3 sequence reads: CASSYSALGADTQYF. CDR3 nucleotide sequence: TGTGCCAGCAGTTACTCCGCCTTAGGGGCAGATACGCAGTATTTT. The chain uses TRBV6-2 or TRBV6-3 and TRBJ2-3, with a weak D call TRBD1 (5 bases). V was cut by 0 bases and J by 4 bases, with 11 bases left in between. Per germline, CDR1 MNHEY and CDR2 SVGEGT. This CDR3 is 15 amino acids long.